This T cell receptor (beta chain) was documented in a study of T-cell reconstitution after alpha-beta-depleted transplantation in children. Preparing the TCRbeta library involved the use of unique molecular identifiers. TCRdb used MiXCR to reprocess the PCR reads, holding one entry per CDR3 protein. The sample contains 230,000 or so distinct CDR3 sequences, 7.5% to 10% of which appear only once. Trimming stripped 0 bases from V and 5 bases from J, with 11 bases between. CDR1 and CDR2 (germline): DFQATT, SNEGSKA (reference sequence). This CDR3 has 15 residues. This clonotype was detected ten times or more.

J is TRBJ1-6 and V is TRBV20-1; D gene uncertain. Sample: PBMCs from the stem cell graft donor, taken from the stem cell graft. This receptor was identified in a human donor who donated a stem cell graft to a child with SCID. The CDR3 region is CSAREMGKDNSPLHF. CDR3 DNA: TGCAGTGCTAGAGAAATGGGAAAGGATAATTCACCCCTCCACTTT.